This passage covers 6 T cell receptor beta chains from one sample sequenced in a study of blood T cell repertoires in COVID-19. Measured with immunoSEQ multiplex PCR; TCRdb has only the in-frame clones, and not every one. This table holds 75,000 to 80,000 clones, about 90% found once. Sample: peripheral blood. These receptors originate from a human donor in a cohort sampled during active COVID-19.

V is TRBV29-1 and J is TRBJ1-2, with 10 bases matching TRBD1. The CDR3 is 12 amino acids. V lost 7 bases, J lost 8 bases, and 7 bases stayed unmatched. From germline, CDR1 is SQVTM and CDR2 ANQGSEA. The CDR3 nucleotides are TGCAGCGCTCGAGGACAGGGGGGCGGCTACACCTTC. Translated: CSARGQGGGYTF. The full variable domain, with the rest looked up from reference TRBV29-1 and TRBJ1-2, is SAVISQKPSRDICQRGTSLTIQCQVDSQVTMMFWYRQQPGQSLTLIATANQGSEATYESGFVIDKFPISRPNLTFSTLTVSNMSPEDSSIYLCSARGQGGGYTFGSGTRLTVV.

The chain employs TRBV7-9 and TRBJ1-2; TRBD1 is a possible D gene (5 bases). Germline CDR1 SEHNR, CDR2 FQNEAQ (reference sequence). V was shortened by 4 bases and J by 4 bases, with 16 bases between the two germline ends. CDR3 length: 15 residues. The CDR3 spells CASSSVGAPLYGYTF. In nucleotides, the CDR3 is TGTGCCAGCAGCTCTGTAGGGGCCCCACTCTATGGCTACACCTTC.

The chain uses TRBV7-2 and TRBJ1-2; TRBD1 matches at 8 bases. Unmatched junction bases numbered 14, after V lost 8 bases and J lost 6 bases. CDR3 size: 15 residues. CDR1 and CDR2 from the germline V gene are SGHTA and FQGNSA. The CDR3 DNA sequence: TGTGCCAGCCTCGAGGGAATGGACAGGGCAAATGGCTACACCTTC. The encoded protein is CASLEGMDRANGYTF.

V usage is TRBV29-1 and J usage is TRBJ1-1, with 7 bases lining up with TRBD1. This CDR3 contains 17 residues. In germline, CDR1 is SQVTM, CDR2 ANQGSEA. Trimming cost V 4 bases and J 3 bases; bases outside gene matches: 17. CDR3 protein: CSVVMGRGLGGDTEAFF. The CDR3, as DNA: TGCAGCGTTGTGATGGGAAGGGGGCTTGGTGGGGACACTGAAGCTTTCTTT.

This CDR3 reads CASSLLATGEQYF. The CDR3 nucleotides are TGTGCCAGCAGCTTACTGGCGACAGGGGAGCAGTACTTC. The chain employs TRBV7-3 and TRBJ2-7; 7 bases agree with TRBD1. CDR3 length: 13 amino acids. V lost 2 bases and J lost 7; bases outside the gene matches: 5. Germline V CDR1 and CDR2: SGHTA, FQGTGA.

This clone was detected only once. The chain is built from TRBV5-1 and TRBJ1-1; a weak D match, TRBD1 (5 bases). V lost 0 bases and J lost 0, with 12 bases in between. The CDR3 totals 16 residues. The germline V gene encodes CDR1 SGHRS and CDR2 YFSETQ. The CDR3 sequence: CASSLVGGLMNTEAFF. As DNA, the CDR3 is TGCGCCAGCAGCTTGGTCGGGGGACTGATGAACACTGAAGCTTTCTTT. The whole variable domain, filled in from reference TRBV5-1 and TRBJ1-1, reads KAGVTQTPRYLIKTRGQQVTLSCSPISGHRSVSWYQQTPGQGLQFLFEYFSETQRNKGNFPGRFSGRQFSNSRSEMNVSTLELGDSALYLCASSLVGGLMNTEAFFGQGTRLTVV.